The T cell receptor beta chain described here comes from a study of long-term antiretroviral therapy in people with HIV. Study outcomes and limitations: Diversity remained lower than transplant donor controls, even though it increased after ART.

The immunoSEQ assay was v3.0, run at survey level. This table comes from immunoSEQ multiplex PCR, and its TCRdb copy is limited to in-frame clones, with some not included. The table includes roughly 24,000 clones, approximately 90% detected once. This CDR3 region has 12 residues. Germline V gives CDR1 MNHEY, CDR2 SVGAGI. V dropped 6 bases and J dropped 8 bases, with 12 bases sitting between them. With respect to this clone: Its antigen remains unidentified.

This receptor was taken from a man in his 60s with HIV. The sequences come from unsorted PBMCs, collected 0.6 years after starting antiretroviral therapy. The chain joins TRBV6-5 to TRBJ2-3, with D possibly matching TRBD2 (5 bases). The CDR3 bases are TGTGCCAGCAGCTGGCGGGTTGGTACGCAGTATTTT. It encodes CASSWRVGTQYF.